Following are 12 T cell receptor beta chains from one sample sequenced in a study of cytotoxic CD8 clonotypes in ibrutinib-treated CLL. The data were produced by immunoSEQ multiplex PCR, yet TCRdb's version contains in-frame clones alone and is incomplete. The table has about 130,000 clones, approximately 80% seen once. The sample in question was PBMCs, obtained after 24 months of ibrutinib treatment. These receptors were obtained from a human donor with chronic lymphocytic leukemia.

V is TRBV7-8 and J is TRBJ1-6; the match to TRBD1 covers 7 bases. CDR3 size: 15 residues. In germline, CDR1 is SGHVS, CDR2 FQNEAQ. Trimming removed 7 bases from V and 7 bases from J; junction bases left unmatched: 10. This chain's CDR3 is CASTLRGQENSPLHF. CDR3 DNA: TGTGCCAGCACCCTGAGAGGACAGGAAAATTCACCCCTCCACTTT.

The chain couples TRBV14 to TRBJ2-1, with 7 bases lining up with TRBD1. J gave up 12 bases and V 1 base, and 24 bases lay outside the gene matches. Germline CDR1 and CDR2: SGHDN and FVKESK. There are 19 residues in the CDR3. The CDR3 sequence: CASSQAALTGRLSPRTQFF. The CDR3 DNA follows: TGTGCCAGCAGCCAAGCCGCCCTGACAGGGCGCCTTAGTCCCCGAACGCAGTTCTTC.

This chain joins TRBV19 and TRBJ1-2; unclear D gene. There are 14 residues in the CDR3. Germline loops: CDR1 LNHDA, CDR2 SQIVND (reference sequence). Trimming cost V 2 bases and J 6 bases, with 13 bases left between them. CDR3: CASSISSAQDGYTF. For the CDR3, the DNA is TGTGCCAGTAGTATATCAAGCGCCCAGGATGGCTACACCTTC.

V and J are TRBV5-4 and TRBJ2-5; TRBD1 matches 7 bases. Per the germline V gene, CDR1 is SGHNT and CDR2 is YYREEE (reference sequence). Unmatched junction bases numbered 3, after V lost 5 bases and J lost 2 bases. CDR3 size: 13 residues. CDR3 in DNA: TGTGCCAGCAGACCGGGACAGCAAGAGACCCAGTACTTC. Translated: CASRPGQQETQYF.

The chain uses TRBV28 and TRBJ2-7; D tentatively reads TRBD1 or TRBD2 (6 bases each). V lost 8 bases to trimming and J lost 1 base, with 18 bases between them. Germline V gives CDR1 MDHEN, CDR2 SYDVKM. This CDR3 region has 15 residues. The CDR3 coding sequence is TGTGCCAGCGGACCCGGGGGCCCAGGGTCCTACGAGCAGTACTTC. Residues: CASGPGGPGSYEQYF.

The rearrangement uses TRBV10-3 and TRBJ1-1; 7 bases align to TRBD1. This CDR3 region has 14 residues. The V gene end was trimmed by 6 bases and the J gene end by 0 bases; junction bases not matched to a gene: 4. Germline loops: CDR1 ENHRY, CDR2 SYGVKD. The CDR3 region is CAISRQGMNTEAFF. Here the CDR3 DNA reads TGTGCCATCAGCAGACAGGGAATGAACACTGAAGCTTTCTTT.

V and J are TRBV29-1 and TRBJ1-1, with 9 bases matching TRBD1. The CDR3 runs 13 residues. The J segment lost 1 base and the V segment lost 6 bases, leaving 3 bases of the junction unmatched. Germline assignment: CDR1 SQVTM and CDR2 ANQGSEA. The CDR3 sequence: CSVDRGENTEAFF. The CDR3, as DNA: TGCAGCGTAGACAGGGGGGAGAACACTGAAGCTTTCTTT.

This clone appeared a few times. V gene TRBV11-2 combines with J gene TRBJ2-5; weak D call: TRBD2 (5 bases). Deletions cut 5 bases from V and 2 bases from J, with 18 bases between. The length of the CDR3 is 16 residues. The V gene's germline CDR1 is SGHAT and CDR2 FQNNGV. The CDR3 DNA reads as TGTGCCAGCAGCCCTCTAGGCGGGTGGGTACAAGAGACCCAGTACTTC. Protein: CASSPLGGWVQETQYF. Complete variable domain (other parts from reference TRBV11-2 and TRBJ2-5): EAGVAQSPRYKIIEKRQSVAFWCNPISGHATLYWYQQILGQGPKLLIQFQNNGVVDDSQLPKDRFSAERLKGVDSTLKIQPAKLEDSAVYLCASSPLGGWVQETQYFGPGTRLLVL.

The chain couples TRBV19 to TRBJ1-5, with D possibly TRBD1 on 6 matching bases. Trimming cost V 8 bases and J 2 bases, with 19 bases left between them. Germline lookup yields CDR1 LNHDA and CDR2 SQIVND (reference sequence). The CDR3 runs 16 residues. CDR3 nucleotides: TGTGCCAGTTCACAGGGTAGGGGAGTCGGCAATCAGCCCCAGCATTTT. The encoded protein is CASSQGRGVGNQPQHF. Drawing the rest from reference TRBV19 and TRBJ1-5, the complete variable domain is DGGITQSPKYLFRKEGQNVTLSCEQNLNHDAMYWYRQDPGQGLRLIYYSQIVNDFQKGDIAEGYSVSREKKESFPLTVTSAQKNPTAFYLCASSQGRGVGNQPQHFGDGTRLSIL.

The chain combines TRBV7-9 with TRBJ2-7; D is possibly TRBD1 (5 bases). This CDR3 spans 16 amino acids. Germline V CDR1 and CDR2: SEHNR, FQNEAQ (reference sequence). The V end lost 4 bases, the J end lost 0 bases, and 16 bases lay between the germline ends. Here the CDR3 DNA reads TGTGCCAGCAGCTCTCAAAGGGGCCTGGGCTCCTACGAGCAGTACTTC. This translates into CASSSQRGLGSYEQYF.

This clone was seen just once. V is TRBV18 and J is TRBJ1-2; no clear D. From germline, CDR1 is KGHSH and CDR2 LQKENI. Trimming cost V 6 bases and J 3 bases, with 11 bases left between them. This CDR3 is built from 13 residues. The CDR3 reads CASSSDLDYGYTF. CDR3 nucleotides: TGTGCCAGCTCGTCGGACCTTGACTATGGCTACACCTTC.

The genes are TRBV7-8 and TRBJ1-5; TRBD1 is a possible D gene (6 bases). The CDR3 runs to 15 residues. Trimming removed 4 bases at V and 5 bases at J, with 15 bases between. Germline V gives CDR1 SGHVS, CDR2 FQNEAQ. In DNA form, the CDR3 reads TGTGCCAGCAGCTCCGCGGGGGGCGCTGATCAGCCCCAGCATTTT. Translating it yields CASSSAGGADQPQHF.